Reported below is one T cell receptor (beta chain). The clone's antigen remains unknown. The record has no base qualities; no much larger clone is one base away. V ends up 3 bases short and J 4 bases short, with an unmatched junction base count of 16. Reading from cysteine to phenylalanine, the CDR3 counts 18 amino acids. Only CDR3 DNA is held: 54 bases, read in frame from base 1. The data are from a study of shared clonotypes between healthy human individuals (dated by TCRdb to 2018 to 2021). For the study in its entirety: Three men and a couple of women, aged 18 to 49 years, made up the cohort. To increase sequencing depth and limit assay-specific biases, different laboratories used diverse techniques to prepare libraries and sequence TCR repertoires. For each donor, three plates each were used for CD4 naive and CD4 memory, two plates were used for CD8 naive, and one plate was used for CD8 memory. The study deeply sequenced blood TCR repertoires of five healthy adults to estimate repertoire size and the extent of clonotype sharing between individuals. Each donor's leukapheresis produced roughly between about 0.85 and 10 billion PBMCs. Beyond this particular receptor, the publication reports: Because the study included only a small number of donors, the genetic and exposure-history diversity represented was limited. Naive subsets generally had larger estimated clonotype richness than memory subsets did. About 5% of naive CD4, approximately 3.7% of naive CD8, around 2.3% of memory CD4, and around 0.42% of memory CD8 clonotypes were shared across several donors. Sampling was restricted to blood, and TCR repertoires in tissues likely differ from the TCR repertoires found in blood. Pairwise subsampling led to the expectation that sequencing depth would affect the degree of clonotype sharing among donors. Compared with non-shared clonotypes, the clonotypes found in all four sorted-subset donors had higher generation probabilities. Incomplete sequencing was indicated by rarefaction of sorted-subset datasets, despite the large sequencing depth.

TCR CDR3 regions were amplified from genomic DNA by multiplex PCR using the deep immunoSEQ assay. For each cell subset, the extracted genomic DNA was distributed evenly across all wells of several immunoSEQ 96-well plates, and each plate served as one replicate. For sorted subsets, around 200 ng genomic DNA, equal to about 30,000 T cell genomes, was loaded into each replicate PCR. The purified libraries were quantified using a Qubit 3.0 fluorometer, sized with a Bioanalyzer 2100, and then quantified again using the KAPA Library Quantification kit. A separate single-read 150-cycle Illumina NextSeq 550 flow cell was used to sequence each immunoSEQ 96-well plate. The paper's processing steps were these. The immunoSEQ output contained only junctional sequences without quality scores, so filtering could not match that applied to full-length reads. Sequences were annotated with PyIR, a Python wrapper for IgBLAST v1.9, and V/J genes and CDR3 were assigned using IMGT germline references. Any read was removed if the V/J assignment was weak (E-value above 1e-6), the CDR3 was missing, or the read contained stop codons, out-of-frame junctions, or ambiguous translated residues. A V3J clonotype was defined by an identical inferred V gene, J gene, and CDR3 amino acid sequence. The percentage overlap between two repertoires was calculated by dividing the number of shared unique clonotypes by the size of the smaller repertoire. Three approaches were used to assess repertoire richness: RTK rarefaction, the Chao1 estimator, and Recon v2.1 estimates of unobserved clonotypes. Generation probabilities were computed with OLGA for all TCRbeta clonotypes obtained by the gDNA method from a few donors. Imported from immuneACCESS, the table was reduced by TCRdb to in-frame sequences with V and J called. These copies leave out some clones; in studies compared against another copy, an unresolved V gene accounts for under half, and the cause of the remainder is not known. The V and J calls and clone size come from that table; D and trimming were worked out from the DNA. Across this sample there are 2 million to 2.5 million clones, with 85% to 95% seen only once. In total, the top ten clones hold 0.1% to 0.15% of the sample.

The donors were healthy, HIV-negative adults with no recently reported acute infections or vaccinations. Every donor was a Caucasian adult residing in Nashville, Tennessee, USA. CD4+ T cells were enriched through magnetic negative selection, after which naive cells were positively selected on CD45RA and the remaining negative fraction served as the memory subset. Blood was collected by leukapheresis, and PBMCs were isolated by Ficoll-Histopaque density gradient centrifugation and then cryopreserved in liquid nitrogen vapor phase. Purity and quantity of every magnetically sorted T cell population were checked by analytical flow cytometry. Genomic DNA was isolated from each sorted fraction and quantified by UV absorbance on a Nanodrop 2000c.

Material for sequencing was naive CD4+ T cells sorted from blood. This specimen's cell subset or site label, interpreted: CD45RA+ positively selected. Recombination linked TRBV23-1 to TRBJ1-2; 8 of the junction bases match TRBD1. TRBV23-1 is classed as an ORF, of uncertain function. This clonotype was obtained from a man aged 18 to 30 in good health. The CDR3 reads CASSHPDREGSGGYGYTF. The DNA sequence follows: TGCGCCAGCAGTCATCCGGACAGGGAAGGGTCCGGGGGCTATGGCTACACCTTC.